Given below is one T cell receptor (beta chain) in context. These data belong to a study of control samples from healthy donors and cancer patients. The protocol was immunoSEQ multiplex PCR, while the TCRdb copy is restricted to in-frame clones and leaves out a portion. The table lists more than 45,000 clones, around 90% of them singletons, with around 1% in the top ten. This TCR was recovered from a man younger than 40 with colorectal cancer. The sample was PBMCs.

The CDR3 DNA follows: TGTGCCAGCAGCCCATCAAGAGCTGAGCAGTTCTTC. Its translation is CASSPSRAEQFF. The gene calls are TRBV3-1 (or the pseudogene TRBV3-2) and TRBJ2-1; D is uncertain. The CDR3 spans 12 residues. In germline, CDR1 is LGHDT, CDR2 YNNKEL (reference sequence). The V end was cut by 4 bases, the J end by 9 bases, with 10 bases between.